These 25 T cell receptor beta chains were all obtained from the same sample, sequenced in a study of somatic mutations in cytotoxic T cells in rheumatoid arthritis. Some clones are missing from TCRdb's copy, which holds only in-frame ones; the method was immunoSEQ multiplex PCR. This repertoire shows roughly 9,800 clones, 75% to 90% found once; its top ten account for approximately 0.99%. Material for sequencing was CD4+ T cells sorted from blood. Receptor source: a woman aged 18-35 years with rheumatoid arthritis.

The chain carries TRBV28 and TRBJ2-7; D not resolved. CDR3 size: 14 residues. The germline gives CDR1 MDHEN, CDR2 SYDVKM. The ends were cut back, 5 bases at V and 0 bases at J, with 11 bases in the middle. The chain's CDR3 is CASSTPTVSYEQYF. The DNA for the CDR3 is TGTGCCAGCAGTACCCCCACGGTCTCCTACGAGCAGTACTTC.

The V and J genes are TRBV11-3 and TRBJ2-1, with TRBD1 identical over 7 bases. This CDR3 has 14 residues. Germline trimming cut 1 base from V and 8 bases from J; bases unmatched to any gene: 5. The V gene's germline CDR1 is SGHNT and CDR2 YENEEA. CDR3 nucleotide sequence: TGTGCCAGCAGCTTAGGACAGGGTACGGATGAGCAGTTCTTC. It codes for CASSLGQGTDEQFF.

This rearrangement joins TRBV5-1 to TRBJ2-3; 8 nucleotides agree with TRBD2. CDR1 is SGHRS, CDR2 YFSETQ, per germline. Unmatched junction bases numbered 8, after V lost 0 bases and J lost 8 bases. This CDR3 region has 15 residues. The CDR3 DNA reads TGCGCCAGCAGCTTGGCAACCGGGAGCGGGGGTACGCAGTATTTT. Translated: CASSLATGSGGTQYF.

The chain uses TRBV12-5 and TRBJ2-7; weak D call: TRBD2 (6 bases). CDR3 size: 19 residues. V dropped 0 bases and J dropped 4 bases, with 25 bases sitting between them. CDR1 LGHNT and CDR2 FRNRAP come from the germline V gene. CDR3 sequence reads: CASGLVLFQGKTGDYEQYF. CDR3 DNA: TGTGCTAGTGGTTTGGTACTTTTCCAGGGCAAGACGGGGGATTACGAGCAGTACTTC.

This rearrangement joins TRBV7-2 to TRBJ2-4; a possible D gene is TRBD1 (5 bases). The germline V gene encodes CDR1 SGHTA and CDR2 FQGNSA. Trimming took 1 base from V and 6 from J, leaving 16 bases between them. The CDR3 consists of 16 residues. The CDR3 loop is CASSLDSQGPLNIQYF. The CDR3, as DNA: TGTGCCAGCAGCTTAGACTCCCAGGGCCCCTTAAACATTCAGTACTTC.

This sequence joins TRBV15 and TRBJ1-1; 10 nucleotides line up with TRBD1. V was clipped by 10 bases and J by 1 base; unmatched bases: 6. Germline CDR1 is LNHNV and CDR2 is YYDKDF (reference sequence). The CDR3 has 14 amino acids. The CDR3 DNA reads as TGTGCCATTAGAGGGGACAGGGGGAACACTGAAGCTTTCTTT. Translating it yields CAIRGDRGNTEAFF. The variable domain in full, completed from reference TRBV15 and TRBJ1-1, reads DAMVIQNPRYQVTQFGKPVTLSCSQTLNHNVMYWYQQKSSQAPKLLFHYYDKDFNNEADTPDNFQSRRPNTSFCFLDIRSPGLGDTAMYLCAIRGDRGNTEAFFGQGTRLTVV.

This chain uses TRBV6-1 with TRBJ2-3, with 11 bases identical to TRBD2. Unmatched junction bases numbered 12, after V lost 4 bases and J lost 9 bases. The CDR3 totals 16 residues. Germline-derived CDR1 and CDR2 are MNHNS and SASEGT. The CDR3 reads CASSGLAGTAFETQYF. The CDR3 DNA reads TGTGCCAGCAGTGGACTAGCGGGAACCGCCTTCGAGACGCAGTATTTT.

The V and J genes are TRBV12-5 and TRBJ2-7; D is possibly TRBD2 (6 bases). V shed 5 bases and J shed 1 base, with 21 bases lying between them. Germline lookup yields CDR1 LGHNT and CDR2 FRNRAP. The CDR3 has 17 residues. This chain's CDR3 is CASGLPSLEGWSYEQYF. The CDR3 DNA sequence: TGTGCTAGTGGTCTTCCATCTTTGGAGGGGTGGTCCTACGAGCAGTACTTC.

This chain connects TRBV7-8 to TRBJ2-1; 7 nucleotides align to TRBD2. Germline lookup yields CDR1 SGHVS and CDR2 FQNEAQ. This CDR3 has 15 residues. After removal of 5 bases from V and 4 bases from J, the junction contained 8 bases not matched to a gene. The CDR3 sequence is CASSPSSGRYNEQFF. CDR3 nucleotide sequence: TGTGCCAGCAGCCCCTCTAGCGGAAGATACAATGAGCAGTTCTTC.

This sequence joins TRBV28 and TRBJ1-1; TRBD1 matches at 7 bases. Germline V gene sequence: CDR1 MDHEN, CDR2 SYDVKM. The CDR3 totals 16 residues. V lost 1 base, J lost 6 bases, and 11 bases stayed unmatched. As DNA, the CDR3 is TGTGCCAGCAGTTTATTCGCCCTAGACAGGGAAGCTGAAGCTTTCTTT. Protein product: CASSLFALDREAEAFF.

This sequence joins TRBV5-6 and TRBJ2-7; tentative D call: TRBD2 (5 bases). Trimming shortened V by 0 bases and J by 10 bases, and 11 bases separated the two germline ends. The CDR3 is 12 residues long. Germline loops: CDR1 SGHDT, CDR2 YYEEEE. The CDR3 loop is CASSLATREQYF. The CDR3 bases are TGTGCCAGCAGCTTGGCCACACGGGAACAGTACTTC. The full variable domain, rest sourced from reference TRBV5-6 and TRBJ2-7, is DAGVTQSPTHLIKTRGQQVTLRCSPKSGHDTVSWYQQALGQGPQFIFQYYEEEERQRGNFPDRFSGHQFPNYSSELNVNALLLGDSALYLCASSLATREQYFGPGTRLTVT.

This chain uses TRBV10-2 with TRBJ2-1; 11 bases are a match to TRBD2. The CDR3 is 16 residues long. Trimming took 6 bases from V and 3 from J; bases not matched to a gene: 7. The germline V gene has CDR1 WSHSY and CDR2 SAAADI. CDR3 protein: CASRGATSGDYNEQFF. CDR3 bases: TGCGCCAGCAGAGGAGCGACTAGCGGGGACTACAATGAGCAGTTCTTC.

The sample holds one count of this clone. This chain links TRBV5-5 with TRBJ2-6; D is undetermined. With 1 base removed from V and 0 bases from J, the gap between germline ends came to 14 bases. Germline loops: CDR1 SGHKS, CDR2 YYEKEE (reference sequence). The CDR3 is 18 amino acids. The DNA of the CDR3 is TGTGCCAGCAGCTTGAGGTTGCTTACAGCCTCTGGGGCCAACGTCCTGACTTTC. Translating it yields CASSLRLLTASGANVLTF.

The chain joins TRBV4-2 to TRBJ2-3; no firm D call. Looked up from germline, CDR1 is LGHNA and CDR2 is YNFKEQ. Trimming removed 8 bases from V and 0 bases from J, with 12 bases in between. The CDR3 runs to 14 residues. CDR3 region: CASRRVGSTDTQYF. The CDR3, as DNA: TGTGCCAGCCGCCGAGTTGGTAGCACAGATACGCAGTATTTT.

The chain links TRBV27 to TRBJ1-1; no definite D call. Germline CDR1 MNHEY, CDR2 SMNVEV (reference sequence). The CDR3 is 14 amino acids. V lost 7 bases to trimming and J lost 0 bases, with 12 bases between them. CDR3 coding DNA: TGTGCCAGCACTAAGGGAGGCCTGAACACTGAAGCTTTCTTT. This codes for CASTKGGLNTEAFF.

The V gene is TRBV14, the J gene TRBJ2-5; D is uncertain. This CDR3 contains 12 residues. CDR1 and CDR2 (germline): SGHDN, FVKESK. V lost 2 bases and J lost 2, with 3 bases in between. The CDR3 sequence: CASSQTQETQYF. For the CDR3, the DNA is TGTGCCAGCAGCCAAACTCAAGAGACCCAGTACTTC.

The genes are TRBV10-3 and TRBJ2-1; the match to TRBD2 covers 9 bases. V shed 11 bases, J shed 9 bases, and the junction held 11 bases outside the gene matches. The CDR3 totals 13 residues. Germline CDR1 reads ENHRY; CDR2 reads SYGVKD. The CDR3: CAYAGTSLSEQFF. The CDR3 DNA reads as TGTGCCTACGCCGGGACTAGCCTCAGTGAGCAGTTCTTC.

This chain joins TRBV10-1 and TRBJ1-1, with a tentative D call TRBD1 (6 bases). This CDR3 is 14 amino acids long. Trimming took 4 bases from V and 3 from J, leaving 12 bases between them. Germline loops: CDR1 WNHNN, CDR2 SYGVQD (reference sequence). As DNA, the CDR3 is TGCGCCAGCAGTGCAGTGGACAGCGACACTGAAGCTTTCTTT. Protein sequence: CASSAVDSDTEAFF.

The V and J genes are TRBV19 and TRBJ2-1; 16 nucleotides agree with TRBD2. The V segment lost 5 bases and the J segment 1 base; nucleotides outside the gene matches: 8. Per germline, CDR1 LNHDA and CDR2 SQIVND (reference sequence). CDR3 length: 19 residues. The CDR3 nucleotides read TGTGCCAGTAGTTTCTCCGGGACTAGCGGGAGGGGTTCCTACAATGAGCAGTTCTTC. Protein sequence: CASSFSGTSGRGSYNEQFF.

The CDR3 DNA reads as TGTGCCAGCAGCTTAGGACAGGCTCCCTACGAGCAGTACTTC. It is translated as CASSLGQAPYEQYF. The J gene is TRBJ2-7, the V gene TRBV7-2; TRBD1 is a possible D gene (6 bases). There are 14 residues in the CDR3. CDR1 is SGHTA, CDR2 FQGNSA, per germline. V lost 1 base, J lost 2 bases, and 9 bases lay in between.

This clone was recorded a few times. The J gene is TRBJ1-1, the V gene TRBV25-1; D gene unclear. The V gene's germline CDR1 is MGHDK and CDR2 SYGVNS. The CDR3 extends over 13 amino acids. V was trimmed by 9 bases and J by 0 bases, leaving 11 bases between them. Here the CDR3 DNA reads TGTGCCAGTTCGAGCACCATGAACACTGAAGCTTTCTTT. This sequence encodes CASSSTMNTEAFF.

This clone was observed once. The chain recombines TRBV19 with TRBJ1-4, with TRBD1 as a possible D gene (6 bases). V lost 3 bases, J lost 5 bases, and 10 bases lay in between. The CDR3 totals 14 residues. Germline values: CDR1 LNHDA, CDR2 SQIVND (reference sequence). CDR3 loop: CASSIERGNEKLFF. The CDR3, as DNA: TGTGCCAGTAGTATTGAGAGGGGGAATGAAAAACTGTTTTTT.

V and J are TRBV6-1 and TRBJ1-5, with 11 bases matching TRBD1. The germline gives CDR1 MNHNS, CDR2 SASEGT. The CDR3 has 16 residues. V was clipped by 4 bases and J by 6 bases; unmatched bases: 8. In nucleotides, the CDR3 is TGTGCCAGCAGTGCCTCGGACAGGGGGCCGGGTCAGCCCCAGCATTTT. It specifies CASSASDRGPGQPQHF.

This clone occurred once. The CDR3 DNA is TGTGCCAGCAGCATCTCGGGACAAATCTCTGGAAACACCATATATTTT. It encodes CASSISGQISGNTIYF. V and J are TRBV28 and TRBJ1-3; D possibly corresponds to TRBD1 (6 bases). The CDR3 covers 16 residues. V lost 6 bases, J lost 0 bases, and 15 bases lay in between. The germline gives CDR1 MDHEN, CDR2 SYDVKM. Full variable domain (rest looked up from reference TRBV28 and TRBJ1-3): DVKVTQSSRYLVKRTGEKVFLECVQDMDHENMFWYRQDPGLGLRLIYFSYDVKMKEKGDIPEGYSVSREKKERFSLILESASTNQTSMYLCASSISGQISGNTIYFGEGSWLTVV.

The CDR3 DNA sequence: TGTGCCAGTAGTTCACGGGACAGCTGGTCGGGAAGACAGCCCCAGCATTTT. It is translated as CASSSRDSWSGRQPQHF. The chain links TRBV19 to TRBJ1-5, with 7 positions matching TRBD1. CDR1 and CDR2 (germline): LNHDA, SQIVND (reference sequence). CDR3 length equals 17 residues. Trimming took 5 bases from V and 7 from J; bases not matched to a gene: 17.